A selection of T cell receptor beta chains follows, all from one sample in a study of blood T cell repertoires in COVID-19. The assay was immunoSEQ multiplex PCR, and TCRdb's table has in-frame clones only and misses some. The table records roughly 140,000 clones, about four fifths of them present only once. Specimen: PBMCs or T cells enriched from blood (not recorded which). These receptors came from a woman in her 50s who had been exposed to COVID-19. Both conserved end residues are part of each CDR3. Each record gives: J gene, V gene, clone size, D gene, CDR3 protein, CDR3 DNA. A D gene is named only where the DNA matches it firmly. A row's size may be missing; if present it is once, few, many or a size class.

TRBJ2-2,TRBV2,-,TRBD1,CASISRQGELFF,TGTGCCAGCATCTCGCGACAGGGTGAGCTGTTTTTT
TRBJ2-7,TRBV6-5,-,-,CASRPPGLHF,TGTGCCAGCAGACCCCCGGGACTCCACTTC
TRBJ2-7,TRBV27,-,-,CASSIRQGRGYEQYF,TGTGCCAGCAGTATAAGGCAGGGGAGAGGGTACGAGCAGTACTTC
TRBJ1-6,TRBV7-6,-,TRBD1,CASSPTGAHSPLHF,TGTGCCAGCAGCCCGACAGGGGCCCATTCACCCCTCCACTTT
TRBJ1-1,TRBV7-2,-,TRBD1,CASSLGQGANTEAFF,TGTGCCAGCAGCTTAGGACAGGGGGCGAACACTGAAGCTTTCTTT
TRBJ2-7,TRBV9,-,TRBD2,CASSVGGSGKADEQYF,TGTGCCAGCAGCGTAGGGGGAAGCGGGAAGGCCGACGAGCAGTACTTC
TRBJ2-2,TRBV3-1/TRBV3-2,-,TRBD2,CASSLGTSPTGELFF,TGTGCCAGCAGCCTAGGGACTAGCCCCACCGGGGAGCTGTTTTTT
TRBJ1-3,TRBV5-8,-,-,CASSHDRPSGNTIYF,TGTGCCAGCAGCCACGACAGGCCCTCTGGAAACACCATATATTTT
TRBJ1-1,TRBV18,-,-,CASSPGTPLNTEAFF,TGTGCCAGCTCACCAGGGACACCCTTGAACACTGAAGCTTTCTTT
TRBJ1-2,TRBV6-5,-,-,CASSYYPGGVYGYTF,TGTGCCAGCAGTTACTACCCGGGGGGGGTCTATGGCTACACCTTC
TRBJ2-3,TRBV3-1/TRBV3-2,-,TRBD2,CASSQAVKAGRTDTQYF,TGTGCCAGCAGCCAAGCCGTTAAAGCGGGGAGAACAGATACGCAGTATTTT
TRBJ1-6,TRBV11-3,-,-,CASSSGGYNSPLHF,TGTGCCAGCAGCTCCGGGGGCTATAATTCACCCCTCCACTTT
TRBJ2-1,TRBV7-2,-,TRBD2,CASSLLAGASREQFF,TGTGCCAGCAGCTTACTAGCGGGTGCCTCGAGAGAGCAGTTCTTC
TRBJ1-1,TRBV20-1,once,-,CSASLNTEAFF,TGCAGTGCTAGTCTTAACACTGAAGCTTTCTTT
TRBJ1-6,TRBV6-5,-,-,CASSYSGPRYHSPLHF,TGTGCCAGCAGTTACTCGGGGCCACGCTATCATTCACCCCTCCACTTT
TRBJ2-1,TRBV4-2,-,TRBD2,CASSPLAGPSWGDNEQFF,TGTGCCAGCAGCCCACTAGCGGGGCCTTCCTGGGGGGACAATGAGCAGTTCTTC
TRBJ2-1,TRBV27,-,-,CASRDTGFGEQFF,TGTGCCAGCAGGGACACAGGGTTTGGTGAGCAGTTCTTC
TRBJ2-1,TRBV6-2/TRBV6-3,-,TRBD2,CASSYPYSGRALEQFF,TGTGCCAGCAGTTACCCCTATAGCGGGAGGGCCCTTGAGCAGTTCTTC
TRBJ2-7,TRBV6-1,-,TRBD1,CASSAGPGQVSDEQYF,TGTGCCAGCAGTGCGGGCCCCGGACAGGTATCCGACGAGCAGTACTTC
TRBJ1-1,TRBV6-5,-,-,CASGYSGGLEAFF,TGTGCCAGCGGATACAGCGGGGGGCTTGAAGCTTTCTTT
TRBJ1-4,TRBV27,-,TRBD1,CASSSKKTGGDEKLFF,TGTGCCAGCAGTTCCAAGAAGACAGGGGGCGATGAAAAACTGTTTTTT
TRBJ2-5,TRBV4-2,-,TRBD2,CASSQARGSGGQETQYF,TGTGCCAGCAGCCAAGCCCGTGGGTCGGGGGGGCAAGAGACCCAGTACTTC
TRBJ2-1,TRBV9,-,TRBD2,CASSGSGGPYNEQFF,TGTGCCAGCAGCGGTAGCGGGGGGCCGTACAATGAGCAGTTCTTC
TRBJ2-7,TRBV7-9,-,TRBD2,CASSLGGSNYEQYF,TGTGCCAGCAGCTTAGGCGGGAGTAATTACGAGCAGTACTTC
TRBJ1-2,TRBV5-1,-,-,CASSRVGRGSAGYTF,TGCGCCAGCAGCCGAGTGGGGAGGGGGTCGGCTGGCTACACCTTC
TRBJ2-2,TRBV6-6,-,-,CASSLRERTGELFF,TGTGCCAGCAGTTTACGAGAGCGTACCGGGGAGCTGTTTTTT
TRBJ2-7,TRBV6-6,-,-,CASSLIQGYEQYF,TGTGCCAGCAGTTTGATCCAGGGCTACGAGCAGTACTTC
TRBJ1-6,TRBV3-1/TRBV3-2,-,-,CASSQLIDSPLHF,TGTGCCAGCAGCCAACTTATTGATTCACCCCTCCACTTT